Included here is one TCR beta chain sequence, with context. Its antigen is currently unknown. These data originate in a study of CD8 T cells in Susac syndrome. Study information: Among the Susac syndrome patients sequenced, over 5 had active disease and fewer than 10 were in remission. Blood was drawn from Susac syndrome patients while they were therapy-naive, on corticosteroids, or on intravenous immunoglobulin alone.

The germline V gene encodes CDR1 SGHNT and CDR2 YYREEE (reference sequence). CDR3 length: 14 residues. Trimming shortened V by 1 base and J by 2 bases, and 9 bases separated the two germline ends. Random hexamers served to reverse transcribe roughly 0.5 to 1 ug RNA. TCRdb re-called the immunoSEQ multiplex PCR reads through MiXCR, storing one row per CDR3 protein. The sample yields about 94,000 distinct CDR3 sequences, roughly 94% seen once. Whole-study results and caveats: It was acknowledged in the study that its TCR sequencing and HLA analysis involved a relatively small number of individuals.

Bulk CD8+ and CD4+ cells came from magnetic negative isolation; CD8+ TEMRA by FACS. The specimen sequenced was CD4+ T cells from PBMCs. This receptor was identified in a human donor with Susac syndrome. The chain combines TRBV5-4 with TRBJ1-1; the D is unclear. In nucleotides, the CDR3 is TGTGCCAGCAGCTTGATTGAAGCCAACACTGAAGCTTTCTTT. Its translation: CASSLIEANTEAFF.